In this sample, the clone carrying this T cell receptor beta chain turned up once. Its antigen is currently unknown. Different DNA sequences within this sample yield the same CDR3. The sample originates from a study of shared clonotypes between healthy human individuals. Findings and caveats of the study: Blood was the sole source, and tissue repertoires probably differ.

Splitting of CD4+ cells produced CD45RA+ naive and CD45RA-negative memory subsets. Using immunoSEQ multiplex PCR, the repertoire was profiled, and TCRdb retains in-frame clones only, with some absent. The sample yields 1.4 million to 1.5 million clones, around 97% seen once. The CDR3 runs to 14 residues. The V gene's germline CDR1 is SGHRS and CDR2 YFSETQ. V trimming: 4 bases; J trimming: 4 bases; junction bases outside the gene matches: 3. The chain uses TRBV5-1 and TRBJ2-5, with 11 bases identical to TRBD1. Sequencing was done on a sample of naive CD4+ T cells sorted from blood. Regarding subset: CD45RA+ positively selected. The receptor was derived from a man aged 25 to 45 in good health. CDR3 nucleotide sequence: TGCGCCAGCAGCCCTGGGACAGGGGGAGAGACCCAGTACTTC. Residues: CASSPGTGGETQYF.